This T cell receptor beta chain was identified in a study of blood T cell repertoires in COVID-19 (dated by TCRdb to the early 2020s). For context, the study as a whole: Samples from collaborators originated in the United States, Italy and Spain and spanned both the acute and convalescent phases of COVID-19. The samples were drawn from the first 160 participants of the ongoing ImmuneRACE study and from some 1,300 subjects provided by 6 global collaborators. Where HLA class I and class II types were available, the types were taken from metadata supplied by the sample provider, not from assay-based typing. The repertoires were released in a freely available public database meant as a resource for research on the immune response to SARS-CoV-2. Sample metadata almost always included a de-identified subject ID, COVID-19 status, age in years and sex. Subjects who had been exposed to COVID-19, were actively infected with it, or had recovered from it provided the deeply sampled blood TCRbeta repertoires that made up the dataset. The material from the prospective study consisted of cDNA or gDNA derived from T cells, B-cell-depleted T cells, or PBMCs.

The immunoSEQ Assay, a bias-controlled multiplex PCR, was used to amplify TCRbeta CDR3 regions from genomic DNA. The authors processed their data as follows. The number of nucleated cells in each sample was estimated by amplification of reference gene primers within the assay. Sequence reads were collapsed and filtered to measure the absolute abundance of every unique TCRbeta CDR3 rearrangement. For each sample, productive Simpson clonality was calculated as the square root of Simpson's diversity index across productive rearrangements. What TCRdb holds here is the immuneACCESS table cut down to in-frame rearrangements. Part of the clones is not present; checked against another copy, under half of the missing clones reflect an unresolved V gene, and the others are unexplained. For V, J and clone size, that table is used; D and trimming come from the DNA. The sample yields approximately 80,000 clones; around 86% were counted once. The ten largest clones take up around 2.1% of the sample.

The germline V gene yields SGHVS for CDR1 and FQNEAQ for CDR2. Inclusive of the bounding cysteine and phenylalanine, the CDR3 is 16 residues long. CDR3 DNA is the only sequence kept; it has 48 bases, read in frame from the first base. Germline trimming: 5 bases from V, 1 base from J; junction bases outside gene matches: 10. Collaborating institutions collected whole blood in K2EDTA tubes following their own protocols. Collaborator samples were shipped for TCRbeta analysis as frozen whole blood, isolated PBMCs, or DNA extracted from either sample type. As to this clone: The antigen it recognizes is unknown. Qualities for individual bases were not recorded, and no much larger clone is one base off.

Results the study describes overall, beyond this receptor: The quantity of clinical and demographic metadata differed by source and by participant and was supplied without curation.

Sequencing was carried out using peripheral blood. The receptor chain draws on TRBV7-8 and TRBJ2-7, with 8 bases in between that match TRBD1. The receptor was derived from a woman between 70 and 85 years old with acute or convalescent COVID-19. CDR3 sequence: CASSPRQGKKSYEQYF. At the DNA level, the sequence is TGTGCCAGCAGCCCCCGACAGGGGAAGAAGTCCTACGAGCAGTACTTC.